These T cell receptor beta chains were read from a single sample in a study of cytomegalovirus exposure and HLA in healthy donors. The method was immunoSEQ multiplex PCR; TCRdb's version includes in-frame clones alone and lacks a portion of them. Of under 150,000 clones in the sample, 9% to 10% were seen once. Sequences were obtained from PBMCs. Source of these receptors: a man between 25 and 39 years old in good health and CMV-seronegative. The CDR3 runs from the conserved cysteine through the conserved F or W. A D gene is named only where the DNA matches it firmly. Clone size is stated in some rows and not others, as once, few, many or a class when expanded.

TRBV30	.	TRBJ1-5	few	TGTGCCTGGAGTGTACGCGGGCAGCCCCAGCATTTT	CAWSVRGQPQHF
TRBV25-1	.	TRBJ1-4	few	TGTGCCAGCAGTGACTGGCAGGGCTCTAATGAAAAACTGTTTTTT	CASSDWQGSNEKLFF
TRBV9	.	TRBJ2-2	.	TGTGCCAGCAGCGTCCCCGGCACCGGGGAGCTGTTTTTT	CASSVPGTGELFF
TRBV13	.	TRBJ1-2	.	TGTGCCAGCAGCCCCTTCAGGGGCTTAGGCTATGGCTACACCTTC	CASSPFRGLGYGYTF
TRBV19	TRBD1	TRBJ2-3	many	TGTGCCAGTAGTATTCTTTACAGGGGGCGAGATACGCAGTATTTT	CASSILYRGRDTQYF
TRBV29-1	TRBD2	TRBJ2-1	.	TGCAGCGTTGTTTTAGCGGGAGGGCTATATGAGCAGTTCTTC	CSVVLAGGLYEQFF
TRBV29-1	TRBD2	TRBJ2-5	few	TGCAGCGTTGAAGAAGCCGGGACTAGCGGGACCAGCCGGTACTTC	CSVEEAGTSGTSRYF
TRBV5-4	.	TRBJ1-1	few	TGTGCCAGCAGCGGTAATAGTCCGGCTGAAGCTTTCTTT	CASSGNSPAEAFF
TRBV30	TRBD1	TRBJ2-7	few	TGTGCCTGGAGTACCGGGACAGGGGGAAGGGAGCAGTACTTC	CAWSTGTGGREQYF
TRBV11-2	.	TRBJ2-7	few	TGTGCCAGCAGCTTACGGGGGAGATCCTACGAGCAGTACTTC	CASSLRGRSYEQYF
TRBV28	.	TRBJ1-5	.	TGTGCCAGCGGAACAGGGTACAATCAGCCCCAGCATTTT	CASGTGYNQPQHF
TRBV19	.	TRBJ2-7	.	TGTGCCAGTAGTAGCCGGAAAGGGGTTGGTGTCTACGAGCAGTACTTC	CASSSRKGVGVYEQYF
TRBV28	.	TRBJ2-7	few	TGTGCCAGCAGTTTACGGGACAACCCCTACGAGCAGTACTTC	CASSLRDNPYEQYF
TRBV2	.	TRBJ2-5	.	TGTGCCAGCAGGGCAACTTACAGGGAAGAGACCCAGTACTTC	CASRATYREETQYF
TRBV30	.	TRBJ1-5	.	TGTGCCTGGAGTGTACATGGTAGGGGTAGCAATCAGCCCCAGCATTTT	CAWSVHGRGSNQPQHF
TRBV7-9	.	TRBJ1-2	few	TGTGCCAGCAGTCCCCCCGGAGGGAGCTATGGCTACACCTTC	CASSPPGGSYGYTF
TRBV6-5	TRBD1	TRBJ2-3	few	TGTGCCAGCAGGCACCCGGACAGGGGGCGAAATACGCAGTATTTT	CASRHPDRGRNTQYF
TRBV7-8	TRBD2	TRBJ2-1	few	TGTGCCAGCAGCTTATGGGCTAGCGGGAGAAATGAGCAGTTCTTC	CASSLWASGRNEQFF
TRBV7-6	.	TRBJ1-1	.	TGTGCCAGCAGCCGTGACTGGAACACTGAAGCTTTCTTT	CASSRDWNTEAFF
TRBV5-1	.	TRBJ2-2	few	TGCGCCAGCAACCGCGGGTACACCGGGGAGCTGTTTTTT	CASNRGYTGELFF
TRBV30	TRBD1	TRBJ1-1	few	TGTGCCTGGAGTGGACAGGGGAACACTAAAGCTTTCTTT	CAWSGQGNTKAFF
TRBV18	.	TRBJ2-7	few	TGTGCCAGCTCACCGGGGGCAGGGGTGTACGAGCAGTACTTC	CASSPGAGVYEQYF
TRBV19	TRBD1	TRBJ1-4	.	TGTGCCAGTAGTTCAGGACAGGCGTCTAATGAAAAACTGTTTTTT	CASSSGQASNEKLFF
TRBV6-5	.	TRBJ2-7	few	TGTGCCAGCAGTGGAGGGGAAGAGCAGTACTTC	CASSGGEEQYF
TRBV6-5	.	TRBJ1-5	few	TGTGCCAGCAGTTACTCGGGAGGGAATCAGCCCCAGCATTTT	CASSYSGGNQPQHF
TRBV30	.	TRBJ1-6	.	TGTGGTGCAGGAGGGAATTCACCCCTCCACTTT	CGAGGNSPLHF
TRBV28	.	TRBJ1-3	.	TGTGCCAGCAGTCCGGGACTGGTCTCTGGAAACACCATATATTTT	CASSPGLVSGNTIYF
TRBV7-8	TRBD1	TRBJ1-1	.	TGTGCCAGCAGCTCCCGTGCAGGGGGGAACACTGAAGCTTTCTTT	CASSSRAGGNTEAFF
TRBV4-2	.	TRBJ2-2	.	TGTGCCAGCAACAGGGTGGCGGGAGATAAATCCGGGGAGCTGTTTTTT	CASNRVAGDKSGELFF
TRBV19	.	TRBJ2-3	.	TGTGCCAGTAGTCCTGGGCCTGGGACAGATACGCAGTATTTT	CASSPGPGTDTQYF
TRBV11-2	.	TRBJ1-2	.	TGTGCCAGCAGCCCACAGGCTAACTATGGCTACACCTTC	CASSPQANYGYTF
TRBV7-9	TRBD1	TRBJ1-2	few	TGTGCCAGCAGCTTCCGGACAGGGAGCTATGGCTACACCTTC	CASSFRTGSYGYTF
TRBV10-3	.	TRBJ1-5	few	TGTGCCATCAGTGAGTCACTCGGGACACTCTATCAGCCCCAGCATTTT	CAISESLGTLYQPQHF
TRBV7-9	TRBD1	TRBJ2-1	few	TGTGCCAGCAGCCCGGGACAGGGGTTTGATGAGCAGTTCTTC	CASSPGQGFDEQFF
TRBV5-6	.	TRBJ2-1	few	TGTGCCAGCAGCGGAACGGGAGCAAAAGGCGCCTACAATGAGCAGTTCTTC	CASSGTGAKGAYNEQFF
TRBV30	TRBD2	TRBJ2-3	few	TGTGCCTGGAGTGGGCTAGCGGGGTTGATAGATACGCAGTATTTT	CAWSGLAGLIDTQYF
TRBV7-2	.	TRBJ2-4	.	TGTGCCAGCAGCCCAAGGAGTAAAAACATTCAGTACTTC	CASSPRSKNIQYF
TRBV27	TRBD1	TRBJ1-2	.	TGTGCCAGCAGTTTATACCCCGGGACAGCCAAAACCTTC	CASSLYPGTAKTF
TRBV18	.	TRBJ1-5	.	TGTGCCAGCTCAGACCGGGAAAGGGCTCAGCCCCAGCATTTT	CASSDRERAQPQHF
TRBV19	.	TRBJ2-1	few	TGTGCCAGTAGTATAGGCGGGGTGCGCGATGAGCAGTTCTTC	CASSIGGVRDEQFF
TRBV7-9	TRBD2	TRBJ2-2	.	TGTGCCAGCAGCAGAAGCGGGAGTTCGTCCGGGGAGCTGTTTTTT	CASSRSGSSSGELFF
TRBV6-1	.	TRBJ2-7	.	TGTGCCAGCAGTGAAATAAAGGGGGGGGGAACCTACGAGCAGTACTTC	CASSEIKGGGTYEQYF
TRBV6-5	.	TRBJ2-1	few	TGTGCCAGCAGTTACGCTTGGCACCGGGGTGTTGAGCAGTTCTTC	CASSYAWHRGVEQFF
TRBV28	TRBD2	TRBJ2-7	few	TGTGCCAGCCCTCCTAGCGGGAGTACGTCCTACGAGCAGTACTTC	CASPPSGSTSYEQYF
TRBV5-6	.	TRBJ2-3	.	TGTGCCAGCAGCTTGGGCCCGAGGTGGAGAAGCACAGATACGCAGTATTTT	CASSLGPRWRSTDTQYF
TRBV30	TRBD2	TRBJ2-7	few	TGTGCCTGGAGTGTAGGGTCAGCGGGAGGGTCCGAGCAGTACTTC	CAWSVGSAGGSEQYF
TRBV18	.	TRBJ2-3	once	TGTGCCAGCTCACCGTCTACAGACACAGATACGCAGTATTTT	CASSPSTDTDTQYF
TRBV30	.	TRBJ1-2	.	TGTGCCTGGAGTAGAGGAAACTATGGCTACACCTTC	CAWSRGNYGYTF
TRBV6-6	TRBD1	TRBJ1-3	.	TGTGCCAGCAGTACAGGGGCTGGAAACACCATATATTTT	CASSTGAGNTIYF
TRBV19	.	TRBJ1-4	.	TGTGCCAGTAGCACGACAGTTACGGGACTGTTTTTT	CASSTTVTGLFF
TRBV6-1	.	TRBJ2-7	few	TGTGCCAGCAGTGAATGGCGGGGACCCTACGAGCAGTACTTC	CASSEWRGPYEQYF
TRBV5-8	.	TRBJ2-5	few	TGTGCCAGCAGCTTAAACAGGGACGAGACCCAGTACTTC	CASSLNRDETQYF
TRBV9	.	TRBJ1-4	few	TGTGCCAGCAGCGTAGGACCCGGGAACGAAAAACTGTTTTTT	CASSVGPGNEKLFF
TRBV19	TRBD2	TRBJ2-3	few	TGTGCCAGTAGGGGACTAGACGCAGATACGCAGTATTTT	CASRGLDADTQYF
TRBV5-4	.	TRBJ2-3	.	TGTGCCAGCAGCCAAAGAGCGGGCCGATCCACAGATACGCAGTATTTT	CASSQRAGRSTDTQYF